This entry describes one TCR beta chain. The V gene's germline CDR1 is MDHEN and CDR2 SYDVKM. The CDR3 covers 15 residues. V lost 1 base to trimming and J lost 3 bases; unmatched junction nucleotides: 2. 60 Vbeta and 13 Jbeta primers were used in PCR. The protocol was immunoSEQ multiplex PCR, while the TCRdb copy is restricted to in-frame clones and leaves out a portion. This table has approximately 180,000 clones, roughly an eighth appearing once. This sample is part of a study of cytomegalovirus exposure and HLA in healthy donors. The sequence was obtained from a man between 50 and 59 years old in good health and CMV-seropositive. The sequenced sample consisted of PBMCs. The rearrangement uses TRBV28 and TRBJ2-7; 11 bases are shared with TRBD1. The CDR3 region has the DNA TGTGCCAGCAGTTTATCAGGGACAGGGGGCTACGAGCAGTACGTC. This translates into CASSLSGTGGYEQYV.